The 24 T cell receptor beta chains below were found in one sample sequenced in a study of T-cell memory formation after mild COVID-19. TCRdb passed the 5' RACE reads through MiXCR, listing each CDR3 protein once. The sample shows about 190,000 distinct CDR3 sequences, about 21% of them seen only once. The specimen was PBMCs or a T cell subset sorted from them (not recorded which). Source of these receptors: an adult woman who had mild COVID-19 (a few samples of this study predate the infection). Cell type and time point are not known.

This clonotype occurred a few times. This chain uses TRBV4-1 with TRBJ2-3, with a weak D call TRBD2 (5 bases). There are 15 residues in the CDR3. V was shortened by 2 bases and J by 2 bases, with 11 bases between the two germline ends. Germline loops: CDR1 MGHRA, CDR2 YSYEKL. In nucleotides, the CDR3 is TGCGCCAGCAGCCAACGAGCGGCAAACACAGATACGCAGTATTTT. As protein: CASSQRAANTDTQYF.

The genes are TRBV5-1 and TRBJ2-3, with unresolved D. The V end lost 1 base, the J end lost 4 bases, and 10 bases lay between the germline ends. Per germline, CDR1 SGHRS and CDR2 YFSETQ. This CDR3 comprises 14 residues. The CDR3 reads CASSLRSSSDTQYF. The CDR3 nucleotides read TGCGCCAGCAGCTTGCGGAGTAGTTCAGATACGCAGTATTTT. Full variable domain (missing parts from reference TRBV5-1 and TRBJ2-3): KAGVTQTPRYLIKTRGQQVTLSCSPISGHRSVSWYQQTPGQGLQFLFEYFSETQRNKGNFPGRFSGRQFSNSRSEMNVSTLELGDSALYLCASSLRSSSDTQYFGPGTRLTVL.

This clonotype was seen only a few times. V gene TRBV27 combines with J gene TRBJ1-1; no reliable D call. Germline CDR1 MNHEY, CDR2 SMNVEV (reference sequence). Trimming took 5 bases from V and 1 from J, leaving 11 bases between them. The CDR3 length is 14 residues. The CDR3 nucleotides are TGTGCCAGCAGTCCCCTCCCTTCGAACACTGAAGCTTTCTTT. Its protein is CASSPLPSNTEAFF.

The chain carries TRBV9 and TRBJ2-1; the match to TRBD2 covers 10 bases. This CDR3 contains 17 residues. J gave up 0 bases and V 3 bases, and 6 bases lay outside the gene matches. Germline V gene data show CDR1 as SGDLS and CDR2 as YYNGEE. The CDR3 coding sequence is TGTGCCAGCAGCGGGGGGACTAGCGTCAACTCCTACAATGAGCAGTTCTTC. Its protein product is CASSGGTSVNSYNEQFF.

The sample holds a few counts of this clonotype. This chain connects TRBV7-8 to TRBJ2-1; D is uncertain. The CDR3 covers 12 residues. CDR1 and CDR2 from the germline V gene are SGHVS and FQNEAQ. The ends were cut back, 2 bases at V and 8 bases at J, with 7 bases in the middle. CDR3 nucleotide sequence: TGTGCCAGCAGCTTAAGGCTATATGAGCAGTTCTTC. It codes for CASSLRLYEQFF.

The rearrangement joins TRBV29-1 to TRBJ1-4, with D unresolved. The V and J ends lost 4 bases and 6 bases respectively, with 9 bases between them. Germline CDR1 is SQVTM and CDR2 is ANQGSEA. The length of the CDR3 is 12 residues. The CDR3 coding sequence is TGCAGCGTTGCGGCAACCGATGAAAAACTGTTTTTT. It yields the protein CSVAATDEKLFF.

This clonotype was observed a few times. The V gene is TRBV5-6, the J gene TRBJ1-5; maybe TRBD1 (6 bases). Germline V gene data show CDR1 as SGHDT and CDR2 as YYEEEE. This CDR3 has 15 amino acids. Trimming cost V 4 bases and J 7 bases, with 18 bases left between them. CDR3: CASSVTLQGGQPQHF. CDR3 nucleotides: TGTGCCAGCAGCGTGACTCTACAAGGGGGGCAGCCCCAGCATTTT.

V is TRBV27 and J is TRBJ2-1, with D possibly TRBD2 on 6 matching bases. CDR1 MNHEY and CDR2 SMNVEV come from the germline V gene (reference sequence). Trimming shortened V by 5 bases and J by 8 bases, and 16 bases separated the two germline ends. The CDR3 has 14 amino acids. The CDR3 DNA follows: TGTGCCAGCAGTAACTCACATAGCGGAGATGAGCAGTTCTTC. Translating it yields CASSNSHSGDEQFF.

This clonotype occurred a few times. The chain couples TRBV5-1 to TRBJ2-7, with 11 bases fitting TRBD2. The CDR3 extends over 14 amino acids. V was pared by 0 bases and J by 6 bases, with 2 bases of the junction left unmatched. Germline CDR1 is SGHRS and CDR2 is YFSETQ. The CDR3 protein is CASSLASGRTEQYF. The CDR3 bases are TGCGCCAGCAGCTTGGCTAGCGGGAGGACCGAGCAGTACTTC.

The gene calls are TRBV30 and TRBJ2-7, with 9 bases matching TRBD1. The CDR3 runs to 14 residues. V was pared by 2 bases and J by 5 bases, with 7 bases of the junction left unmatched. CDR1 is GTSNPN, CDR2 SVGIG, per germline (reference sequence). CDR3: CAWSPGTGFHEQYF. The CDR3 DNA follows: TGTGCCTGGAGTCCCGGGACAGGGTTCCACGAGCAGTACTTC.

This clonotype came up a few times. The chain joins TRBV3-1 to TRBJ2-7; 9 bases fit TRBD2. Trimming at V came to 4 bases and at J to 4 bases, leaving 2 bases not matched to a gene. The CDR3 runs to 13 residues. Germline CDR1 and CDR2: LGHDT and YNNKEL (reference sequence). The CDR3 loop reads CASSRGGGYEQYF. CDR3 sequence (DNA): TGTGCCAGCAGCCGCGGGGGGGGATACGAGCAGTACTTC.

This clonotype was picked up a small number of times. The chain has TRBV12-3 or TRBV12-4 and TRBJ2-3; 15 nucleotides agree with TRBD2. CDR3 length: 18 residues. With V trimmed by 4 bases and J by 3 bases, 8 bases remained unmatched. In nucleotides, the CDR3 is TGTGCCAGCAGTTGGCGCCCGGGACTAGCGGGGGGAACAGATACGCAGTATTTT. Translated: CASSWRPGLAGGTDTQYF.

This clonotype was detected a few times. The CDR3 spells CASREKGHFEAFF. CDR3 coding DNA: TGTGCCAGCAGGGAAAAAGGACACTTTGAAGCTTTCTTT. The chain uses TRBV6-4 and TRBJ1-1, with D possibly being TRBD1 (5 bases). The CDR3 covers 13 residues. The germline gives CDR1 MRHNA, CDR2 SNTAGT. V was trimmed by 6 bases and J by 7 bases, leaving 15 bases between them.

V usage is TRBV4-3 and J usage is TRBJ2-3, with 10 bases matching TRBD1. This CDR3 spans 19 amino acids. Germline CDR1 is LGHNA and CDR2 is YSLEER. Unmatched junction bases numbered 16, after V lost 4 bases and J lost 3 bases. DNA of the CDR3: TGCGCCAGCAGCCGGACCGGGACAGGGGTTGGTTACGGTACAGATACGCAGTATTTT. This translates into CASSRTGTGVGYGTDTQYF.

Here the CDR3 reads CASSHYLTGAAYEQYF. The CDR3 DNA follows: TGTGCCAGCAGCCACTACCTGACAGGGGCCGCCTACGAGCAGTACTTC. The chain employs TRBV12-3 or TRBV12-4 and TRBJ2-7, with 8 bases matching TRBD1. The ends lost 6 bases at V and 2 bases at J; junction bases unmatched: 12. CDR3 size: 16 residues.

This clonotype was seen only once. This sequence joins TRBV5-1 and TRBJ2-3; 8 bases are a match to TRBD1. CDR1 is SGHRS, CDR2 YFSETQ, per germline. This CDR3 spans 17 amino acids. Losses at the gene ends were 4 bases for V and 0 bases for J; bases not matched to a gene: 10. For the CDR3, the DNA is TGCGCCAGCAGCGGAACGACAGGGGAAGCTAGCACAGATACGCAGTATTTT. Translation: CASSGTTGEASTDTQYF.

This clonotype was seen a handful of times. The chain links TRBV3-1 to TRBJ1-2; 8 bases line up with TRBD1. With 0 bases clipped from V and 3 bases from J, the junction kept 0 bases outside the gene matches. The CDR3 totals 14 residues. Germline V gene sequence: CDR1 LGHDT, CDR2 YNNKEL (reference sequence). The CDR3 region is CASSQEQGDYGYTF. In DNA form, the CDR3 reads TGTGCCAGCAGCCAAGAACAGGGGGACTATGGCTACACCTTC.

The chain employs TRBV4-2 and TRBJ2-1; D gene unclear. CDR1 is LGHNA and CDR2 is YNFKEQ in the germline V gene. Trimming took 1 base from V and 8 from J, leaving 15 bases between them. CDR3 length equals 15 residues. The CDR3 protein is CASSQGRAPNDEQFF. The CDR3 bases are TGTGCCAGCAGCCAAGGTAGGGCTCCCAACGATGAGCAGTTCTTC.

The chain recombines TRBV29-1 with TRBJ2-2, with D maybe TRBD1 (6 bases). Trimming took 7 bases from V and 3 from J, leaving 18 bases between them. The CDR3 is 15 residues long. The germline CDR1 and CDR2 sequences are SQVTM and ANQGSEA. The CDR3 DNA reads as TGCAGCGCCTTCTTACTGGGGGCCGACACCGGGGAGCTGTTTTTT. It codes for CSAFLLGADTGELFF.

This clonotype was seen just once. V usage is TRBV5-6 and J usage is TRBJ2-7, with a tentative D call TRBD2 (7 bases). Per germline, CDR1 SGHDT and CDR2 YYEEEE. The CDR3 is 15 residues long. V lost 3 bases and J 4 bases, leaving 17 bases between the germline ends. The DNA of the CDR3 is TGTGCCAGCAGCTCCGTTGGGGGCGGGAGATACGAGCAGTACTTC. Its translation is CASSSVGGGRYEQYF.

The sample holds a few counts of this clonotype. The chain carries TRBV12-3 or TRBV12-4 and TRBJ2-1; D unclear. This CDR3 is 14 amino acids long. Trimming left V 8 bases short and J 0 bases short, with 11 bases between. The CDR3 loop is CASRRGVSYNEQFF. The CDR3 DNA follows: TGTGCCAGCCGAAGAGGTGTCTCCTACAATGAGCAGTTCTTC.

This clonotype occurred a few times. The V and J genes are TRBV20-1 and TRBJ2-3; no reliable D call. V lost 4 bases, J lost 0 bases, and 8 bases lay in between. The CDR3 has 13 residues. Germline V CDR1 and CDR2: DFQATT, SNEGSKA (reference sequence). CDR3 sequence: CSAKDLSTDTQYF. The CDR3 nucleotides read TGCAGTGCTAAGGACCTGAGCACAGATACGCAGTATTTT.

The rearrangement uses TRBV2 and TRBJ1-1, with D hard to call. CDR3 length: 15 residues. V was shortened by 2 bases and J by 6 bases, with 16 bases between the two germline ends. Germline V lookup: CDR1 SNHLY, CDR2 FYNNEI. The CDR3 here is CASSEYMTPRAEAFF. CDR3 nucleotide sequence: TGTGCCAGCAGTGAATATATGACCCCCCGCGCTGAAGCTTTCTTT.

In its sample, this clonotype was seen a few times. The chain couples TRBV6-2 or TRBV6-3 to TRBJ2-5, with 10 bases aligning to TRBD1. The CDR3 covers 14 residues. The J segment lost 4 bases and the V segment lost 7 bases, leaving 6 bases of the junction unmatched. The germline V gene encodes CDR1 MNHEY and CDR2 SVGEGT. The DNA for the CDR3 is TGTGCCAGCAATGGACAGGGGGTTGTAGAGACCCAGTACTTC. It yields the protein CASNGQGVVETQYF.